This TCR beta chain was obtained from a study of shared clonotypes between healthy human individuals. As for the study in general: Per-donor plates numbered three CD4 naive, three CD4 memory, two CD8 naive and one CD8 memory.

Study conclusions and caveats: Estimated clonotype richness was generally higher in naive than memory subsets. Few donors limited the genetic and exposure-history diversity represented.

This clone was counted only a few times. Its antigen is unidentified. The authors split each subset's genomic DNA evenly across several immunoSEQ plates. The assay was immunoSEQ multiplex PCR, and TCRdb's table has in-frame clones only and misses some. Of about 1 million clones listed, about 75% were seen once; the top ten hold approximately 1.5%. This clonotype was sampled from a man aged 18 to 29 in good health. Sequencing input: memory CD4+ T cells sorted from blood. Subset defined: CD45RA-negative fraction.

The CDR3: CASSRQRGAGEQYF. CDR3 nucleotide sequence: TGTGCCAGCAGCCGTCAGAGGGGGGCTGGCGAGCAGTACTTC. The chain couples TRBV5-5 to TRBJ2-7; D is tentatively TRBD1 or TRBD2 (6 bases each). V was clipped by 4 bases and J by 6 bases, with 17 bases between them. This CDR3 contains 14 residues. CDR1 and CDR2 (germline): SGHKS, YYEKEE (reference sequence).